The 10 T cell receptor beta chains in this list originate from one sample, sequenced in a study of cytomegalovirus exposure and HLA in healthy donors. Primers: 60 Vbeta forward and 13 Jbeta reverse. Clones were sequenced by immunoSEQ multiplex PCR, and TCRdb holds only the in-frame ones, with some missing. The sample holds 150,000 to 200,000 clones, around four fifths seen once. Sequences were obtained from PBMCs. The origin of the receptors is a man aged 45-65 years in good health and CMV-seropositive.

The V and J genes are TRBV19 and TRBJ2-2; D may be TRBD2 (6 bases). Germline values: CDR1 LNHDA, CDR2 SQIVND (reference sequence). The CDR3 has 15 amino acids. V was cut by 4 bases and J by 4 bases, with 13 bases left in between. The CDR3 reads CASSSRAGGTGELFF. In DNA form, the CDR3 reads TGTGCCAGTAGTAGCAGAGCGGGTGGCACCGGGGAGCTGTTTTTT.

The chain uses TRBV5-1 and TRBJ2-1; 10 bases line up with TRBD1. There are 15 residues in the CDR3. CDR1 and CDR2 from the germline V gene are SGHRS and YFSETQ. The trim removed 4 bases at V and 5 bases at J, leaving 6 bases unmatched. The CDR3 reads CASSNRDRGDNEQFF. In nucleotides, the CDR3 is TGCGCCAGCAGCAACCGGGACAGGGGTGACAATGAGCAGTTCTTC.

V and J are TRBV28 and TRBJ2-3, with TRBD2 identical over 9 bases. The J segment lost 4 bases and the V segment lost 7 bases, leaving 12 bases of the junction unmatched. CDR1 and CDR2 (germline): MDHEN, SYDVKM. CDR3 length: 16 residues. This CDR3 is CASTRESGRSADTQYF. The CDR3 DNA reads TGTGCCAGCACCCGGGAGAGCGGGAGGTCCGCAGATACGCAGTATTTT. The full variable domain, in which reference TRBV28 and TRBJ2-3 provide the parts outside the CDR3, is DVKVTQSSRYLVKRTGEKVFLECVQDMDHENMFWYRQDPGLGLRLIYFSYDVKMKEKGDIPEGYSVSREKKERFSLILESASTNQTSMYLCASTRESGRSADTQYFGPGTRLTVL.

This chain connects TRBV14 to TRBJ2-7; 13 nucleotides agree with TRBD2. Germline V gene lookup returns CDR1 SGHDN and CDR2 FVKESK. After removal of 4 bases from V and 6 bases from J, the junction contained 3 bases not matched to a gene. This CDR3 region has 14 residues. The CDR3 loop is CASSPGTSGTEQYF. The CDR3 DNA is TGTGCCAGCAGCCCCGGGACTAGCGGGACCGAGCAGTACTTC.

V is TRBV19 and J is TRBJ2-1; TRBD2 is a possible D gene (6 bases). The CDR3 sequence is 14 residues long. The V end lost 7 bases, the J end lost 0 bases, and 10 bases lay between the germline ends. Per germline, CDR1 LNHDA and CDR2 SQIVND (reference sequence). CDR3 protein: CASIPGSSYNEQFF. The CDR3 DNA reads as TGTGCCAGTATTCCCGGGAGCTCCTACAATGAGCAGTTCTTC.

This clone was found once. The chain carries TRBV27 and TRBJ2-7; 14 bases line up with TRBD2. The CDR3 contains 17 residues. Germline V gives CDR1 MNHEY, CDR2 SMNVEV (reference sequence). V shed 2 bases, J shed 5 bases, and the junction held 8 bases outside the gene matches. CDR3 nucleotide sequence: TGTGCCAGCAGTTTAAGGGGACTAGCGGGAGTTGGTGACGAGCAGTACTTC. Residues: CASSLRGLAGVGDEQYF.

The V call is TRBV6-6, the J call TRBJ1-1; D is undetermined. V shed 6 bases and J shed 4 bases, with 15 bases lying between them. Germline assignment: CDR1 MNHNY and CDR2 SVGAGI (reference sequence). The CDR3 consists of 14 residues. The CDR3 DNA reads TGTGCCAGCAGCCCCGTGGCGGGAGGCACTGAAGCTTTCTTT. It encodes CASSPVAGGTEAFF.

The chain combines TRBV5-1 with TRBJ2-5, with 8 bases that match TRBD1. In germline, CDR1 is SGHRS, CDR2 YFSETQ. CDR3 length: 14 residues. The V gene end was trimmed by 4 bases and the J gene end by 4 bases; junction bases not matched to a gene: 6. The CDR3 reads CASSPTGAGETQYF. The CDR3, as DNA: TGCGCCAGCAGCCCGACAGGGGCCGGAGAGACCCAGTACTTC. The full variable domain, with the rest looked up from reference TRBV5-1 and TRBJ2-5, is KAGVTQTPRYLIKTRGQQVTLSCSPISGHRSVSWYQQTPGQGLQFLFEYFSETQRNKGNFPGRFSGRQFSNSRSEMNVSTLELGDSALYLCASSPTGAGETQYFGPGTRLLVL.

The rearrangement links TRBV5-1 to TRBJ2-3; 9 bases agree with TRBD2. Trimming removed 3 bases from V and 1 base from J; junction bases left unmatched: 6. Germline V lookup: CDR1 SGHRS, CDR2 YFSETQ. The CDR3 is made up of 16 amino acids. This chain's CDR3 is CASSSAGLARTDTQYF. CDR3 in DNA: TGCGCCAGCAGCTCCGCAGGACTAGCGCGCACAGATACGCAGTATTTT.

The gene calls are TRBV18 and TRBJ2-2; D ambiguous. V was pared by 3 bases and J by 4 bases, with 12 bases between. The CDR3 spans 15 residues. Germline V gene data show CDR1 as KGHSH and CDR2 as LQKENI. The DNA for the CDR3 is TGTGCCAGCTCACCGGCATCCCCTGGCACCGGGGAGCTGTTTTTT. Its translation: CASSPASPGTGELFF.